This is a list of T cell receptor beta chains from one sample in a study of T-cell reconstitution after alpha-beta-depleted transplantation in children. TCRdb ran MiXCR on the PCR reads and lists one entry per CDR3 protein. The sample records fewer than 85,000 distinct CDR3 sequences, roughly 14% being singletons. Source: PBMCs, mostly from graft donor cells, taken 180 days after TCRalphabeta/CD19-depleted stem cell transplant. These receptors originate from a male patient aged 2 to 9 who had a stem cell transplant for acute lymphoblastic leukemia, so the T cells may come from the graft donor. The CDR3 runs from the conserved cysteine through the conserved F or W. Size is stated for part of the rows, as once, few or many counts, or as a class when the clone is expanded.

>TRBV12-3/TRBV12-4|TRBJ1-1|many
CASSLTPEAFF
>TRBV12-3/TRBV12-4|TRBJ1-5|few
CATGTSNQPQHF
>TRBV9|TRBJ2-7|few
CASSVAGTGVHEQYF
>TRBV7-2|TRBJ2-5|once
CASNIGPQWLQETQYF
>TRBV4-1|TRBJ2-1|few
CASSQGTNEQFF
>TRBV9|TRBJ2-3|.
CASSARRERDTQYF
>TRBV20-1|TRBJ2-7|many
CSQSGQGGHEQYF
>TRBV5-5|TRBJ2-2|.
CASSLARLAGVGTGELFF
>TRBV9|TRBJ2-7|few
CASSVNIQAYEQYF
>TRBV6-2/TRBV6-3|TRBJ2-5|.
CASSPGLAYQETQYF
>TRBV4-1|TRBJ1-1|.
CASSQRPLNTEAFF
>TRBV20-1|TRBJ1-2|many
CSATQGVYGYTF
>TRBV5-5|TRBJ2-3|many
CASSLDGQGADTQYF
>TRBV28|TRBJ2-4|.
CASSRDNIQYF
>TRBV5-1|TRBJ2-7|few
CASSLVGLVYEQYF
>TRBV7-7|TRBJ1-5|few
CASSRVKTREGQPQHF
>TRBV18|TRBJ2-1|.
CASSPHLAGANEQFF
>TRBV2|TRBJ2-1|once
CASTPWFAGPDEQFF
>TRBV6-6|TRBJ2-1|.
CASRKLADNEQFF
>TRBV6-5|TRBJ1-4|few
CASSYTSLRTNEKLFF
>TRBV6-2/TRBV6-3|TRBJ2-1|.
CASSSSNRQFF
>TRBV6-2/TRBV6-3|TRBJ1-1|few
CATRQAGVEAFF
>TRBV20-1|TRBJ1-6|.
CSAPRPGLGNSPLHF
>TRBV6-1|TRBJ2-1|few
CASRGLALYNEQFF
>TRBV7-2|TRBJ2-5|few
CASNSGGGETQYF
>TRBV12-3/TRBV12-4|TRBJ2-7|many
CASRLQGYEQYF
>TRBV11-2|TRBJ2-5|few
CASSLAGAQETQYF
>TRBV9|TRBJ2-1|few
CASSVVSDEQFF
>TRBV28|TRBJ2-7|.
CASSTIDSGDERYF
>TRBV5-1|TRBJ1-6|few
CASSLGQGSPLHF